One and the same sample provided the 21 T cell receptor beta chains below, sequenced in a study of T cells expressing NK-cell markers. Following a re-call of the 5' RACE reads, TCRdb has one entry per CDR3 protein and lacks DNA. The listing records 550,000 or so distinct CDR3 sequences. Sequenced sample: blood T cells: a sorted CD56 or NKG2C T cell subset, CD4+ or CD8+ T cells, or bulk PBMC T cells (not recorded which). Receptors were obtained from a man younger than 35 in good health.

This chain connects TRBV6-2 or TRBV6-3 to TRBJ2-3; TCRdb designates TRBD2, a call that cannot be tested without DNA. The CDR3 is 15 amino acids. The germline gives CDR1 MNHEY, CDR2 SVGEGT. The CDR3 loop reads CASSYTGGITDTQYF.

J is TRBJ2-1 and V is TRBV23-1; TCRdb calls TRBD1, which cannot be checked without DNA. TRBV23-1 is annotated as an ORF whose role is uncertain. This CDR3 region has 17 residues. CDR3 in amino acids: CASSQSLSGQGHNEQFF.

The genes are TRBV20-1 and TRBJ2-7; the D call of TRBD2 rests on TCRdb alone, since no DNA is present to check it. Germline V gene data show CDR1 as DFQATT and CDR2 as SNEGSKA (reference sequence). The CDR3 is 15 residues long. This CDR3 reads CSARDIALSSYEQYF.

This chain connects TRBV5-1 to TRBJ2-3; the TCRdb call, TRBD2, lacks DNA for checking. Germline V gene lookup returns CDR1 SGHRS and CDR2 YFSETQ. The CDR3 is made up of 17 amino acids. The chain's CDR3 is CASRRLAGTWGTDTQYF. The variable domain in full, completed from reference TRBV5-1 and TRBJ2-3, reads KAGVTQTPRYLIKTRGQQVTLSCSPISGHRSVSWYQQTPGQGLQFLFEYFSETQRNKGNFPGRFSGRQFSNSRSEMNVSTLELGDSALYLCASRRLAGTWGTDTQYFGPGTRLTVL.

The J gene is TRBJ1-3, the V gene TRBV2; the D call of TRBD1 rests on TCRdb alone, since no DNA is present to check it. CDR1 SNHLY and CDR2 FYNNEI come from the germline V gene. This CDR3 region has 13 residues. The CDR3 sequence: CASRPGTGDEKYF.

The CDR3 sequence is CSVEDRSGSYEQYF. The chain uses TRBV29-1 and TRBJ2-7. CDR1 is SQVTM and CDR2 is ANQGSEA in the germline V gene. This CDR3 contains 14 residues.

The CDR3 sequence is CASSRLAHEQFF. The chain combines TRBV6-5 with TRBJ2-1; TCRdb reports TRBD2, a call that lacks DNA to check it against. There are 12 residues in the CDR3. CDR1 MNHEY and CDR2 SVGAGI come from the germline V gene.

The chain uses TRBV29-1 and TRBJ2-1; TCRdb designates TRBD2, a call that cannot be tested without DNA. CDR1 is SQVTM, CDR2 ANQGSEA, per germline. The CDR3 consists of 14 residues. This CDR3 reads CSVGAGGPLNEQFF.

The chain couples TRBV7-3 to TRBJ2-7. Germline V gene data show CDR1 as SGHTA and CDR2 as FQGTGA. The CDR3 contains 14 residues. CDR3 residues: CASSLDNLSYEQYF. Together with reference TRBV7-3 and TRBJ2-7, the CDR3 gives the full variable domain: GAGVSQTPSNKVTEKGKYVELRCDPISGHTALYWYRQSLGQGPEFLIYFQGTGAADDSGLPNDRFFAVRPEGSVSTLKIQRTERGDSAVYLCASSLDNLSYEQYFGPGTRLTVT.

The chain is built from TRBV29-1 and TRBJ2-1. The CDR3 loop spans 12 amino acids. In germline, CDR1 is SQVTM, CDR2 ANQGSEA. CDR3 protein: CSVEPRVNEQFF.

V gene TRBV15 combines with J gene TRBJ2-7; TCRdb's D call of TRBD2 is untestable without DNA. The length of the CDR3 is 16 residues. Per germline, CDR1 LNHNV and CDR2 YYDKDF (reference sequence). The CDR3 region is CATSRDLLALSYEQYF.

CDR3 in amino acids: CASSREGATRTDTQYF. The chain couples TRBV12-3 or TRBV12-4 to TRBJ2-3; TCRdb outputs TRBD1, but without DNA this stays unchecked. CDR3 length: 16 residues.

The chain uses TRBV6-5 and TRBJ1-2. From germline, CDR1 is MNHEY and CDR2 SVGAGI. CDR3 length: 14 amino acids. CDR3: CASRVGVDNYGYTF.

This sequence joins TRBV11-1 and TRBJ1-1; TCRdb's D gene call, TRBD1, goes unchecked for lack of DNA. CDR1 SGHAT and CDR2 FQDESV come from the germline V gene (reference sequence). CDR3 length: 12 residues. CDR3 residues: CASSFVMGGAFF.

V is TRBV7-8 and J is TRBJ2-5; with no DNA, the TCRdb D assignment of TRBD1 cannot be verified. The CDR3 covers 12 residues. CDR1 and CDR2 (germline): SGHVS, FQNEAQ. CDR3 sequence: CASSDGGETQYF.

V is TRBV28 and J is TRBJ2-5; lacking DNA, the TRBD1 call made by TCRdb goes unchecked. There are 13 residues in the CDR3. CDR1 and CDR2 from the germline V gene are MDHEN and SYDVKM. This CDR3 is CATSLGQGETQYF.

The rearrangement joins TRBV9 to TRBJ1-4. Per the germline V gene, CDR1 is SGDLS and CDR2 is YYNGEE. CDR3 length: 15 amino acids. The CDR3 reads CASSVNPQVEEKLFF.

The V call is TRBV12-3 or TRBV12-4, the J call TRBJ2-1; TCRdb designates TRBD2, a call that cannot be tested without DNA. The CDR3 extends over 15 amino acids. CDR3 residues: CASSPFEAGYNEQFF.

V gene TRBV10-3 combines with J gene TRBJ2-4; TCRdb indicates TRBD2, and absent DNA this call remains unverified. The germline gives CDR1 ENHRY, CDR2 SYGVKD. There are 18 residues in the CDR3. The CDR3 spells CAISRDGPSNLAKNIQYF.

The chain recombines TRBV6-5 with TRBJ1-5; TCRdb outputs TRBD1, but without DNA this stays unchecked. The CDR3 totals 17 residues. Germline V gene sequence: CDR1 MNHEY, CDR2 SVGAGI. This CDR3 reads CASSYSWGHHSNQPQHF.

V and J are TRBV7-2 and TRBJ2-5. Germline loops: CDR1 SGHTA, CDR2 FQGNSA. CDR3 length: 14 amino acids. CDR3 protein: CASSLILVSGTQYF.